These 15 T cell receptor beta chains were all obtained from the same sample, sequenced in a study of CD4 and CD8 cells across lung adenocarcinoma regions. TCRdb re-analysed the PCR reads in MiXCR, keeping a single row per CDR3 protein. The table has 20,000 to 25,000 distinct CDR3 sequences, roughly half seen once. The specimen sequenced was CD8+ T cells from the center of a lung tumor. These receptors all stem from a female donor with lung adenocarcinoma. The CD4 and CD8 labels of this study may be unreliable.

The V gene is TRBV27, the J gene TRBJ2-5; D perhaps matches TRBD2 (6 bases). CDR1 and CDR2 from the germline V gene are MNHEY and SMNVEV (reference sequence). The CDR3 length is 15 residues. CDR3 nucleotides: TGTTGCGGGGTTCACGGGAGCAGGGATGAAGAGACCCAGTACTTC. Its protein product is CCGVHGSRDEETQYF.

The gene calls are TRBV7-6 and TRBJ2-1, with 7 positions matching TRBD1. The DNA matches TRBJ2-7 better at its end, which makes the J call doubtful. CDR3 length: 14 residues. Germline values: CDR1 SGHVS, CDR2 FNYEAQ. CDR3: CASSSGTAIYEQYF. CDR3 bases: TGTGCCAGCAGCTCCGGGACAGCCATTTACGAGCAGTACTTC.

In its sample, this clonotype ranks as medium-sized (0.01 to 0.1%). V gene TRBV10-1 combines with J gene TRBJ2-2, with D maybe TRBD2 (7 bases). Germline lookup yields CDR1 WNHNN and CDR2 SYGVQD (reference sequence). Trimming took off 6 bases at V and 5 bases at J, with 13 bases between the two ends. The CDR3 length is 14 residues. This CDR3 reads CASRGGGPTGELFF. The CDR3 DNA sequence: TGCGCCAGCAGAGGGGGAGGGCCAACCGGGGAGCTGTTTTTT.

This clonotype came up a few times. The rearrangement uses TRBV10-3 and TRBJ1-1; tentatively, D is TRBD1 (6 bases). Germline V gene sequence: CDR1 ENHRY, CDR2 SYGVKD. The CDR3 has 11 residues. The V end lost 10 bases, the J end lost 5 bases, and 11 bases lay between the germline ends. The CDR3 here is CATARGTEAFF. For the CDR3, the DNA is TGTGCCACCGCAAGGGGGACTGAAGCTTTCTTT.

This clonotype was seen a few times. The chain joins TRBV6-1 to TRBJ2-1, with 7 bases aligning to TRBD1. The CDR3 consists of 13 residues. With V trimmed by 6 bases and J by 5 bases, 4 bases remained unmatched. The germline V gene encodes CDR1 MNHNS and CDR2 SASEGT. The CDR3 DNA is TGTGCCAGCAGGAGGGACAGAAACAATGAGCAGTTCTTC. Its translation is CASRRDRNNEQFF.

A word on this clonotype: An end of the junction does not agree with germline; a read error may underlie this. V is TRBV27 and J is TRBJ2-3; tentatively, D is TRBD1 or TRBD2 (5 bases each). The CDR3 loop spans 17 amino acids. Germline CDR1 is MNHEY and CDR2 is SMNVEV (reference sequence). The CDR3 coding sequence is TGTGCCACCCGCCGGGGCCTACCGGCTGTGAGCACCGGGGCGCAGTTTTTT. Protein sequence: CATRRGLPAVSTGAQFF.

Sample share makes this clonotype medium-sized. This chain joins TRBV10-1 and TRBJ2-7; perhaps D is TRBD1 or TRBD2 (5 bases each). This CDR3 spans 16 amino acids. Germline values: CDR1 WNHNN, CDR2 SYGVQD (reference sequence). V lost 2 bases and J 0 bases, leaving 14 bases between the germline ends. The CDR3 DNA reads TGCGCCAGCAGTGAGGAGGGTGGGACGCGCTCCTACGAGCAGTACGTC. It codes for CASSEEGGTRSYEQYV.

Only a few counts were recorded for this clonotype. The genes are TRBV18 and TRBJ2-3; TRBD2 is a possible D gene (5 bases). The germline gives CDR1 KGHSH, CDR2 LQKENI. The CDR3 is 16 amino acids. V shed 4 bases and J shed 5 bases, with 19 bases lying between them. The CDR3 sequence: CASSLHYGLAGDTQYF. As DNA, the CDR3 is TGTGCCAGCTCACTCCATTATGGCTTGGCGGGAGATACGCAGTATTTT. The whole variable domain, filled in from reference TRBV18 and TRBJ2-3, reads NAGVMQNPRHLVRRRGQEARLRCSPMKGHSHVYWYRQLPEEGLKFMVYLQKENIIDESGMPKERFSAEFPKEGPSILRIQQVVRGDSAAYFCASSLHYGLAGDTQYFGPGTRLTVL.

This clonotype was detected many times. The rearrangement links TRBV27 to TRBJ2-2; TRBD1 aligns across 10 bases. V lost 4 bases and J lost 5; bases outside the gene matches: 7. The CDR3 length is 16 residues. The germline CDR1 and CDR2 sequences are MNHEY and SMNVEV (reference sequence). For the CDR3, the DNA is TGTGCCAGCAGTTCCCCGACAGGGGGCTTAACCGGGGAGCTGTTTTTT. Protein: CASSSPTGGLTGELFF.

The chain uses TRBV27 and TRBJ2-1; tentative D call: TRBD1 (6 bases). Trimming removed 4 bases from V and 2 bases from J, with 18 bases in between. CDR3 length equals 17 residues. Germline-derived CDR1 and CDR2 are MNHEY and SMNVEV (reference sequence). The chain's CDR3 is CASSSRRQDLPYNEQFF. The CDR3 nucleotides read TGTGCCAGCAGTTCCAGACGACAGGATCTTCCCTACAATGAGCAGTTCTTC.

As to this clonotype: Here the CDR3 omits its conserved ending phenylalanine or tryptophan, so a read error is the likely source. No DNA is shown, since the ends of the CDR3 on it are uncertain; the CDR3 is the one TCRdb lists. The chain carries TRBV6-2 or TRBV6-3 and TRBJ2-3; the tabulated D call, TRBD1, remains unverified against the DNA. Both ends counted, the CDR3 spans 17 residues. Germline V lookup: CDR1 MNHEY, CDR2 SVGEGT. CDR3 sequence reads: CASRGQTGSYYEQYFGP.

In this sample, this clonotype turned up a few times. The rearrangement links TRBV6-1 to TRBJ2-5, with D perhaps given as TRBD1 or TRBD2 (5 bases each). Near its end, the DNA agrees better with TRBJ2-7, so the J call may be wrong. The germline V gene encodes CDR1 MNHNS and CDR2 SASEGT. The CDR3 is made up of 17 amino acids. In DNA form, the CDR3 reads TGTGCCAGCAGTCCAAACGGGGCCGCAAACAATATCTACGAGCAGTACTTC. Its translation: CASSPNGAANNIYEQYF.

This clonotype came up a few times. The CDR3 loop reads CASRKAGADTQYF. CDR3 coding DNA: TGTGCCAGCAGAAAGGCTGGCGCAGATACGCAGTATTTT. The chain employs TRBV6-1 and TRBJ2-3, with D hard to call. V was trimmed by 6 bases and J by 4 bases, leaving 11 bases between them. The CDR3 has 13 amino acids. The germline V gene has CDR1 MNHNS and CDR2 SASEGT.

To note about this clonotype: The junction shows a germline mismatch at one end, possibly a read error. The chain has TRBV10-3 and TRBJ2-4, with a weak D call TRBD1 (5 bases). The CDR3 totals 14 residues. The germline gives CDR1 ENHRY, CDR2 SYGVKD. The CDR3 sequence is CAANVPGHGDIQYF. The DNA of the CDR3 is TGTGCGGCCAACGTGCCCGGACACGGAGACATCCAGTACTTC.

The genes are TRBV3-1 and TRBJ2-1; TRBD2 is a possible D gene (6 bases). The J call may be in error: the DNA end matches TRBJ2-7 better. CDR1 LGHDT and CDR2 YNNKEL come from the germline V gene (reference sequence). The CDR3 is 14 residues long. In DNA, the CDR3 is TGTGCCAGCAGCCTTCGGACTATCGGTGACGAGCAGTACTTC. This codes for CASSLRTIGDEQYF.